This is a list of T cell receptor beta chains from one sample in a study of cytomegalovirus exposure and HLA in healthy donors. The table came from immunoSEQ multiplex PCR; TCRdb's copy has only in-frame clones and leaves some out. This sample has some 150,000 clones; around 85% occur once, and the top ten carry under 0.95%. The sequenced sample was PBMCs. The origin of the receptors is a woman aged 25 to 39 in good health and CMV-seronegative. Both conserved end residues are part of each CDR3. The D gene is left open where the match is weak. Clone sizes are given selectively: once, few, many, or a class where the clone is expanded.

v_gene,j_gene,len,d_gene,abundance,CDR3nt,CDR3aa
TRBV4-1,TRBJ1-2,15,TRBD1,NA,TGCGCCAGCAGCCACCTTGGGACAGCTAACTATGGCTACACCTTC,CASSHLGTANYGYTF
TRBV19,TRBJ1-4,15,TRBD1,NA,TGTGCCAGTATCTCCGGGACAGGGGGAAATGAAAAACTGTTTTTT,CASISGTGGNEKLFF
TRBV10-2,TRBJ2-5,15,TRBD2,NA,TGCGCCAGCAGTGAGTCGGCGGGGGGCCAAGAGACCCAGTACTTC,CASSESAGGQETQYF
TRBV28,TRBJ2-2,16,TRBD2,NA,TGTGCCACCAAGACTAGCGGGAGAAAGGGAGCCGGGGAGCTGTTTTTT,CATKTSGRKGAGELFF
TRBV2,TRBJ2-3,15,NA,NA,TGTGCCAGCAGTGAGGGACTGGTGATCACAGATACGCAGTATTTT,CASSEGLVITDTQYF
TRBV27,TRBJ2-5,14,NA,once,TGTGCCAGCAGTTCCAGGGCGTCCGGAGAGACCCAGTACTTC,CASSSRASGETQYF
TRBV15,TRBJ1-2,15,TRBD1,once,TGTGCCACCAGCAGAGTCGGGACAGGGACCTATGGCTACACCTTC,CATSRVGTGTYGYTF
TRBV2,TRBJ1-4,12,NA,few,TGTGCCAGCCGCCGCGGGCCAGGGGAAGTCTCATTT,CASRRGPGEVSF
TRBV19,TRBJ1-5,15,TRBD1,NA,TGTGCCAGTAGTAACGGGACAGGGTGGCTTCAGCCCCAGCATTTT,CASSNGTGWLQPQHF
TRBV4-2,TRBJ2-3,15,TRBD2,NA,TGTGCCAGCAGCCATAATGCGGGAGTCCCGGATACGCAGTATTTT,CASSHNAGVPDTQYF
TRBV5-5,TRBJ2-7,13,TRBD1,NA,TGTGCCAGCGCCGGGACAGGGACCTACGAGCAGTACTTC,CASAGTGTYEQYF
TRBV9,TRBJ2-2,17,TRBD2,NA,TGTGCCAGCAGCCTCGAGGGAGCGGGGGCCTCCACCGGGGAGCTGTTTTTT,CASSLEGAGASTGELFF
TRBV5-6,TRBJ1-3,18,NA,few,TGTGCCAGCAGCTTGGCATGGAATGGGACAAGGTCTGGAAACACCATATATTTT,CASSLAWNGTRSGNTIYF
TRBV18,TRBJ2-7,14,NA,NA,TGTGCCAGCTCACCCTCGTACAGCTCCTACGAGCAGTACTTC,CASSPSYSSYEQYF
TRBV5-1,TRBJ2-5,19,TRBD2,NA,TGCGCCAGCAGCCCTTCGCCGGGACTAGCGGGAGTTGGGGCGGAGACCCAGTACTTC,CASSPSPGLAGVGAETQYF
TRBV4-3,TRBJ2-6,18,NA,NA,TGCGCCAGCAGCCTCGCCCCCGTTGGAGGAACCGGGGCCAACGTCCTGACTTTC,CASSLAPVGGTGANVLTF
TRBV10-3,TRBJ2-1,14,TRBD2,NA,TGTGCCATCAGTGAGAGAGCGGGATTGGGTGAGCAGTTCTTC,CAISERAGLGEQFF
TRBV2,TRBJ1-1,15,TRBD1,NA,TGTGCCAGCAAGAAGACAGGGGCCTTGAACACTGAAGCTTTCTTT,CASKKTGALNTEAFF
TRBV5-1,TRBJ2-7,16,TRBD2,NA,TGCGCCAGCAGCACAGGACTAGTAATCTCCAACTACGAGCAGTACTTC,CASSTGLVISNYEQYF
TRBV5-4,TRBJ2-3,16,TRBD2,NA,TGTGCCAGCAGCCCTACCGGACTAGCGGCCACAGATACGCAGTATTTT,CASSPTGLAATDTQYF